This T cell receptor (beta chain) was sequenced during a study of blood T cell repertoires in COVID-19. About the research overall: The United States, Italy and Spain were the sources of the acute and convalescent COVID-19 samples. Nucleic acid was either cDNA or gDNA, and it came from T cells, B-cell-depleted T cells, or PBMCs.

CDR1 and CDR2 from the germline V gene are SGHNT and YYREEE (reference sequence). Germline trimming cut 2 bases from V and 3 bases from J; bases unmatched to any gene: 2. The CDR3 length is 16 residues. Original analysis: Nucleated cell number was recorded as an estimate derived from reference gene primer amplification. TCRdb's table, derived via immunoSEQ multiplex PCR, lists solely in-frame clones and lacks some. V and J calls and clone size come straight from that table; D and trimming were deduced from the DNA. Among 230,000 or so clones listed, 75% to 90% were seen once. V and J are TRBV5-4 and TRBJ2-3, with 14 bases fitting TRBD2. This clonotype was sampled from a human donor in a cohort sampled during active COVID-19. The source material was peripheral blood. The CDR3 loop reads CASSLGTSGRTDTQYF. The CDR3 region has the DNA TGTGCCAGCAGCTTAGGGACTAGCGGGAGAACAGATACGCAGTATTTT.